What follows is one T cell receptor (beta chain) and its context. Its specificity is unknown. This sample is part of a study of cytomegalovirus exposure and HLA in healthy donors. The PCR made use of 60 Vbeta and 13 Jbeta primers. This table comes from immunoSEQ multiplex PCR, and its TCRdb copy is limited to in-frame clones, with some not included. Altogether 95,000 to 120,000 clones are present, 70% to 85% being singletons, with the ten largest covering around 2.3%. This CDR3 is 15 amino acids long. Germline CDR1 SGHRS, CDR2 YFSETQ. V was cut by 4 bases and J by 1 base, with 11 bases left in between. Study conclusions and caveats: Reportedly, diagnosis of cytomegalovirus status by the classifier showed high specificity and sensitivity. Earlier analysis yielded a pattern in which most TCR beta V segments were productive about 90% or about 30% of the time.

The source material was PBMCs. The TCR was taken from a woman under 30 in good health and CMV-seronegative. The chain uses TRBV5-1 and TRBJ2-2; D possibly corresponds to TRBD1 (6 bases). The CDR3 bases are TGCGCCAGCAGCACCCGGGACAAGAACACCGGGGAGCTGTTTTTT. Translated, it gives CASSTRDKNTGELFF.